One and the same sample provided the 30 T cell receptor beta chains below, sequenced in a study of molecular identifiers for immune sequencing clone quantification. TCRdb passed the PCR reads through MiXCR, listing each CDR3 protein once. The table includes approximately 97,000 distinct CDR3 sequences, 20% to 30% detected once. The sample consisted of naive CD8+ T cells from blood, with Jurkat cell RNA spiked in. Subset noted: FACS-sorted CD8+CD4-CCR7+CD45RA+ naive T cells. These receptor sequences come from a human donor in good health. Some libraries in this study had Jurkat cell RNA spiked in.

As concerns this clonotype: A much larger clone is a single base away; this may be a read error. The chain joins TRBV28 to TRBJ1-1, with D possibly being TRBD1 (5 bases). Germline V gene data show CDR1 as MDHEN and CDR2 as SYDVKM. This CDR3 has 14 residues. CDR3 protein: CASSNRGLGPEASF. DNA of the CDR3: TGTGCCAGCTCAAACCGGGGCCTAGGCCCTGAAGCTTCCTTT.

This chain links TRBV15 with TRBJ2-7; 11 nucleotides agree with TRBD2. Germline loops: CDR1 LNHNV, CDR2 YYDKDF (reference sequence). The CDR3 consists of 17 residues. The V and J ends lost 4 bases and 4 bases, in that order; junction bases with no gene match: 12. The CDR3 bases are TGTGCCACCAGCACGACAGGGATCGGGACTAGCGGTTACGAGCAGTACTTC. This encodes CATSTTGIGTSGYEQYF.

As for this clonotype: Being one base from a much bigger clone, this may be a read error. V gene TRBV27 combines with J gene TRBJ2-3; D may match TRBD1 or TRBD2 (5 bases each). Looked up from germline, CDR1 is MNHEY and CDR2 is SMNVEV (reference sequence). The CDR3 length is 13 residues. CDR3 bases: TGTGCCAGCACGGGACCCGACACAGATACGCGGTATTTT. Translation: CASTGPDTDTRYF.

With respect to this clonotype: A much larger clone differs from this one at a single base, so this may be a read error. V gene TRBV6-2 or TRBV6-3 combines with J gene TRBJ2-7; TRBD1 or TRBD2 may be the D gene (5 bases each). In germline, CDR1 is MNHEY, CDR2 SVGEGT. This CDR3 has 11 amino acids. CDR3 sequence: CASSEGYERYF. DNA of the CDR3: TGTGCCAGCTCCGAGGGGTACGAGCGGTACTTC.

This clonotype showed up many times. The chain links TRBV12-3 or TRBV12-4 to TRBJ2-3, with D hard to call. V was shortened by 5 bases and J by 5 bases, with 14 bases between the two germline ends. The CDR3 consists of 14 residues. This chain's CDR3 is CASSHSRFRDTQYF. The CDR3 DNA follows: TGTGCCAGCAGTCACAGCCGTTTTAGAGATACGCAGTATTTT.

In nucleotides, the CDR3 is TGCGCCAGCAGCCAAGATAGGAGGACAGAGTCGACTGAAGCTTTCTTT. It is translated as CASSQDRRTESTEAFF. The chain employs TRBV4-1 and TRBJ1-1, with a possible D match to TRBD1 (6 bases). The V and J ends lost 0 bases and 5 bases respectively, with 16 bases between them. The V gene's germline CDR1 is MGHRA and CDR2 YSYEKL. CDR3 length: 16 amino acids.

About this clonotype itself: A much larger clone lies a single base off, so this may be a read error. V gene TRBV12-3 or TRBV12-4 combines with J gene TRBJ2-5, with a possible D match to TRBD2 (5 bases). V dropped 5 bases and J dropped 0 bases, with 16 bases sitting between them. CDR3 length: 16 amino acids. This CDR3 reads CASSPTGSVYQETQYF. CDR3 sequence (DNA): TGTGCCAGCAGTCCCACGGGGAGTGTTTACCAAGAGACCCAGTACTTC.

As regards this clonotype: A much larger clone lies a single base off, so this may be a read error. V usage is TRBV30 and J usage is TRBJ2-1; 11 bases are shared with TRBD2. J was trimmed by 9 bases and V by 5 bases; bases with no gene match: 15. The CDR3 is 16 amino acids. Germline V gene lookup returns CDR1 GTSNPN and CDR2 SVGIG (reference sequence). The chain's CDR3 is CAWLGPELAGVGEQFF. CDR3 coding DNA: TGTGCCTGGCTGGGTCCGGAACTAGCGGGAGTAGGTGAGCAGTTCTTC.

Details on this clonotype: A clone one base away is much larger, so this may be a read error. CDR3 amino acids: CSASITGADYEQCF. As DNA, the CDR3 is TGCAGTGCTAGTATCACAGGGGCCGACTACGAGCAGTGCTTC. The chain combines TRBV20-1 with TRBJ2-7, with 7 bases matching TRBD1. This CDR3 contains 14 residues. CDR1 is DFQATT and CDR2 is SNEGSKA in the germline V gene (reference sequence).

This clonotype was counted ten times or more. The rearrangement uses TRBV5-4 and TRBJ2-3, with 7 bases lining up with TRBD1. Germline V gene data show CDR1 as SGHNT and CDR2 as YYREEE (reference sequence). Germline trimming cut 4 bases from V and 3 bases from J; bases unmatched to any gene: 8. The CDR3 runs 15 residues. The CDR3 DNA sequence: TGTGCCAGCAGCCAAGACAGGGATGAGACAGATACGCAGTATTTT. This encodes CASSQDRDETDTQYF.

V usage is TRBV12-3 or TRBV12-4 and J usage is TRBJ2-2, with D possibly TRBD1 on 6 matching bases. The germline V and J ends were trimmed by 6 bases and 7 bases, with 18 bases remaining between them. CDR3 length equals 15 residues. CDR3 bases: TGTGCCAGCAGCTCGTCCGGGACACGGGACGGGGAGCTGTTTTTT. It translates to CASSSSGTRDGELFF.

Many counts were recorded for this clonotype. The chain joins TRBV20-1 to TRBJ2-5; TRBD2 might be the D (6 bases). CDR3 length: 13 residues. Germline V gene sequence: CDR1 DFQATT, CDR2 SNEGSKA (reference sequence). Trimming removed 1 base at V and 7 bases at J, with 13 bases between. CDR3 in DNA: TGCAGTGCTAGAGGGGGACTCTCCTGGACCCAGTACTTC. Translating it yields CSARGGLSWTQYF.

CDR3 amino acids: CASSLDPENPRVYGYTF. The CDR3 coding sequence is TGTGCCAGCAGCTTAGATCCAGAAAACCCAAGGGTTTATGGCTACACCTTC. V and J are TRBV11-2 and TRBJ1-2; no clear D. Looked up from germline, CDR1 is SGHAT and CDR2 is FQNNGV. The CDR3 length is 17 residues. V shed 0 bases and J shed 5 bases, with 19 bases lying between them.

This clonotype was seen at least ten times. The J gene is TRBJ2-3, the V gene TRBV14, with D possibly being TRBD2 (5 bases). Per the germline V gene, CDR1 is SGHDN and CDR2 is FVKESK. V was trimmed by 1 base and J by 0 bases, leaving 8 bases between them. The CDR3 has 15 amino acids. Written as DNA, the CDR3 is TGTGCCAGCAGCCAAGCCCGGACTAGCACAGATACGCAGTATTTT. This sequence encodes CASSQARTSTDTQYF. The complete variable domain, with remaining parts taken from reference TRBV14 and TRBJ2-3, reads EAGVTQFPSHSVIEKGQTVTLRCDPISGHDNLYWYRRVMGKEIKFLLHFVKESKQDESGMPNNRFLAERTGGTYSTLKVQPAELEDSGVYFCASSQARTSTDTQYFGPGTRLTVL.

The chain links TRBV30 to TRBJ1-1, with D perhaps matching TRBD1 (5 bases). CDR3 length: 14 amino acids. Deletions cut 3 bases from V and 6 bases from J, with 17 bases between. CDR1 is GTSNPN and CDR2 is SVGIG in the germline V gene (reference sequence). CDR3 in DNA: TGTGCCTGGAGGGACGGGGCAGGGCAACCTGAAGCTTTCTTT. Its protein product is CAWRDGAGQPEAFF.

Remarks on this clonotype: A much more abundant neighbour one base away suggests this may be a read error. The chain joins TRBV7-9 to TRBJ2-1; D might be TRBD1 (7 bases). CDR1 and CDR2 from the germline V gene are SEHNR and FQNEAQ (reference sequence). CDR3 length equals 15 residues. Trimming removed 4 bases at V and 8 bases at J, with 18 bases between. Here the CDR3 DNA reads TGTGCCAGCAGCTCTAGCAGGGGGGCGTTCCATGAGCAGTTCTTC. Translated: CASSSSRGAFHEQFF.

The table lists this clonotype with many counts. This chain uses TRBV6-2 or TRBV6-3 with TRBJ2-7; 8 nucleotides align to TRBD2. The CDR3 has 14 residues. The trim removed 2 bases at V and 1 base at J, leaving 1 base unmatched. The germline V gene has CDR1 MNHEY and CDR2 SVGEGT. CDR3 sequence reads: CASSYIAGSYEQYF. The CDR3 DNA follows: TGTGCCAGCAGTTACATAGCGGGATCCTACGAGCAGTACTTC.

As for this clonotype: One end of the junction does not line up with germline, which may come from a read error. The rearrangement links TRBV27 to TRBJ1-5; tentative D call: TRBD1 (6 bases). The CDR3 is 14 residues long. Germline V gene lookup returns CDR1 MNHEY and CDR2 SMNVEV (reference sequence). The chain's CDR3 is CASSYTGSNPPQHF. In DNA form, the CDR3 reads TGTGCCAGCAGTTACACAGGGAGCAATCCGCCCCAGCATTTT.

This clonotype was observed once. The chain carries TRBV9 and TRBJ2-7; a weak D match, TRBD1 (5 bases). The length of the CDR3 is 14 residues. Germline V gene sequence: CDR1 SGDLS, CDR2 YYNGEE. The ends were cut back, 0 bases at V and 5 bases at J, with 12 bases in the middle. CDR3 sequence: CASSVGGAANEQYF. CDR3 DNA: TGTGCCAGCAGCGTAGGTGGGGCAGCCAACGAGCAGTACTTC. Using reference TRBV9 and TRBJ2-7 for the parts outside the CDR3, the full variable domain is DSGVTQTPKHLITATGQRVTLRCSPRSGDLSVYWYQQSLDQGLQFLIQYYNGEERAKGNILERFSAQQFPDLHSELNLSSLELGDSALYFCASSVGGAANEQYFGPGTRLTVT.

V is TRBV18 and J is TRBJ1-1; TRBD1 aligns across 10 bases. The V and J ends lost 6 bases and 7 bases, in that order; junction bases with no gene match: 11. Germline V gene data show CDR1 as KGHSH and CDR2 as LQKENI. The CDR3 has 15 amino acids. The CDR3 DNA reads as TGTGCCAGCTCCCCCACCGGGACAGGGGATTATGAAGCTTTCTTT. Its protein product is CASSPTGTGDYEAFF.

This clonotype was detected many times. This sequence joins TRBV5-6 and TRBJ2-7, with TRBD2 as a possible D gene (7 bases). Germline V CDR1 and CDR2: SGHDT, YYEEEE. V was shortened by 2 bases and J by 3 bases, with 15 bases between the two germline ends. The CDR3 has 15 amino acids. CDR3 nucleotide sequence: TGTGCCAGCAGCTTTAGGGGGGGTTACAGCTACGAGCAGTACTTC. Amino acids: CASSFRGGYSYEQYF.

As to this clonotype: Given a much more abundant clone one base away, this may be a read error. The chain is built from TRBV2 and TRBJ1-1; a possible D gene is TRBD1 (5 bases). V lost 11 bases, J lost 4 bases, and 17 bases lay in between. This CDR3 comprises 13 residues. The germline V gene encodes CDR1 SNHLY and CDR2 FYNNEI. The CDR3 nucleotides are TGTGCCCTACTTATGGGGGTGATCACTGAAGCTTTCTTT. This codes for CALLMGVITEAFF. Based on the CDR3 plus reference TRBV2 and TRBJ1-1, the full variable domain is EPEVTQTPSHQVTQMGQEVILRCVPISNHLYFYWYRQILGQKVEFLVSFYNNEISEKSEIFDDQFSVERPDGSNFTLKIRSTKLEDSAMYFCALLMGVITEAFFGQGTRLTVV.

In this sample, this clonotype turned up many times. V is TRBV9 and J is TRBJ2-1; D call uncertain. V lost 8 bases and J 0 bases, leaving 24 bases between the germline ends. Per germline, CDR1 SGDLS and CDR2 YYNGEE. CDR3 size: 18 residues. CDR3 sequence: CASFADPESPSSYNEQFF. The CDR3 DNA sequence: TGTGCCAGTTTCGCCGATCCTGAGTCTCCGAGCTCCTACAATGAGCAGTTCTTC.

Regarding this clonotype: A much larger clone sits a single nucleotide away, making a read error possible. The genes are TRBV15 and TRBJ2-1, with a possible D match to TRBD2 (6 bases). This CDR3 spans 16 amino acids. Germline CDR1 reads LNHNV; CDR2 reads YYDKDF (reference sequence). The CDR3 region has the DNA TGTGCCCCCAGCAGATCGGGGGTCTTGGATGCTCGTGAGCAGTTCTTC. This gives the protein CAPSRSGVLDAREQFF.

Many counts were recorded for this clonotype. V usage is TRBV4-3 and J usage is TRBJ1-2; possible D gene TRBD1, 5 bases. Germline V CDR1 and CDR2: LGHNA, YSLEER. This CDR3 spans 16 amino acids. V was cut by 0 bases and J by 4 bases, with 15 bases left in between. Here the CDR3 reads CASSQDTRGPAYGYTF. CDR3 coding DNA: TGCGCCAGCAGCCAAGATACGAGGGGACCAGCCTATGGCTACACCTTC.

This clonotype was counted between two and nine times. V gene TRBV7-9 combines with J gene TRBJ2-7, with a possible D match to TRBD1 (6 bases). V was clipped by 0 bases and J by 6 bases, with 12 bases between them. This CDR3 contains 14 residues. CDR1 and CDR2 from the germline V gene are SEHNR and FQNEAQ (reference sequence). The CDR3 DNA is TGTGCCAGCAGCTTAGCCGTGGCAGGGGTCGAGCAGTACTTC. This encodes CASSLAVAGVEQYF.

Concerning this clonotype itself: This could be a read error, since a much larger clone is one nucleotide away. V usage is TRBV15 and J usage is TRBJ2-5; D remains ambiguous. The CDR3 runs to 12 residues. The germline gives CDR1 LNHNV, CDR2 YYDKDF (reference sequence). CDR3 residues: CATSSLLETRYF. CDR3 sequence (DNA): TGTGCCACCAGCAGTCTACTCGAGACCCGGTACTTC. Variable domain in full (rest from reference TRBV15 and TRBJ2-5): DAMVIQNPRYQVTQFGKPVTLSCSQTLNHNVMYWYQQKSSQAPKLLFHYYDKDFNNEADTPDNFQSRRPNTSFCFLDIRSPGLGDTAMYLCATSSLLETRYFGPGTRLLVL.

The chain uses TRBV19 and TRBJ2-3; D not certain. V was pared by 11 bases and J by 4 bases, with 16 bases between. CDR1 and CDR2 (germline): LNHDA, SQIVND (reference sequence). This CDR3 is built from 13 residues. CDR3: CAPGPSSPDTQYF. CDR3 sequence (DNA): TGTGCCCCCGGCCCCTCGTCCCCAGATACGCAGTATTTT.

This clonotype came up many times. The V gene is TRBV7-6, the J gene TRBJ2-4, with a possible D match to TRBD2 (6 bases). Germline values: CDR1 SGHVS, CDR2 FNYEAQ. This CDR3 is 16 amino acids long. Trimming cost V 1 base and J 6 bases, with 16 bases left between them. The CDR3 DNA reads TGTGCCAGCAGCTTAGGGCGGGACCCTCGGATAAACATTCAGTACTTC. It encodes CASSLGRDPRINIQYF.

In this sample, this clonotype turned up many times. This sequence joins TRBV7-9 and TRBJ2-3, with unresolved D. V was pared by 5 bases and J by 1 base, with 13 bases between. The CDR3 is 15 amino acids. Germline values: CDR1 SEHNR, CDR2 FQNEAQ (reference sequence). The CDR3 protein is CASSTLPGGTDTQYF. As DNA, the CDR3 is TGTGCCAGCAGCACTCTCCCAGGCGGCACAGATACGCAGTATTTT. The whole variable domain, remainder taken from reference TRBV7-9 and TRBJ2-3, is DTGVSQNPRHKITKRGQNVTFRCDPISEHNRLYWYRQTLGQGPEFLTYFQNEAQLEKSRLLSDRFSAERPKGSFSTLEIQRTEQGDSAMYLCASSTLPGGTDTQYFGPGTRLTVL.